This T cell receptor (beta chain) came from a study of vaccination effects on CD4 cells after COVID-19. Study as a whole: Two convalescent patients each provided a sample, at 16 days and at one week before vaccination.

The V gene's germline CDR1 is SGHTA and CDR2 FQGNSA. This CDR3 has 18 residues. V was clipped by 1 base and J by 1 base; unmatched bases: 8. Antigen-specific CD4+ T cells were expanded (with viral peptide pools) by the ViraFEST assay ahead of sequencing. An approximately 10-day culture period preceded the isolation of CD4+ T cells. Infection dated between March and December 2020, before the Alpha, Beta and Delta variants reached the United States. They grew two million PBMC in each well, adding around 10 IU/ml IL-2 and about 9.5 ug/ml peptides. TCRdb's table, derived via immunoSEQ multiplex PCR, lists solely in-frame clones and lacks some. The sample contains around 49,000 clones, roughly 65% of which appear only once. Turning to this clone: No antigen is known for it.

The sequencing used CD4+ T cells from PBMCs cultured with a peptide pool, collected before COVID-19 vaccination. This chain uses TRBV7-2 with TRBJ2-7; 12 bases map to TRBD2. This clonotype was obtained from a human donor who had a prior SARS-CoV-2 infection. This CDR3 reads CASSLVPLLAGGSYEQYF. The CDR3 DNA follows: TGTGCCAGCAGCTTAGTCCCCCTACTAGCGGGAGGTTCCTACGAGCAGTACTTC.